The rows below give T cell receptor beta chains drawn from one sample of a study of CDR3 diversity in severe acne. Each CDR3 protein gets one entry after TCRdb re-called the PCR reads with MiXCR. There are approximately 84,000 distinct CDR3 sequences in the sample; roughly 51% occur only once, and 13% to 15% lies in the top ten. The source material was blood. The receptors were sampled from a male donor in good health, without acne. CDR3s include the opening cysteine and the closing phenylalanine or tryptophan. Where a row states a size, it is once, few, many or the class of an expanded clone; other rows omit it.

abundance: many
v_gene: TRBV28
CDR3aa: CASRKQGPGFNEAFF

abundance: -
v_gene: TRBV19
CDR3aa: CASKTGYEQYF

abundance: -
v_gene: TRBV24-1
CDR3aa: CATRSSGANTGELFF

abundance: -
v_gene: TRBV7-3
CDR3aa: CASSLRDGGGDTQYF

abundance: -
v_gene: TRBV20-1
CDR3aa: CSAKDREETQYF

abundance: few
v_gene: TRBV2
CDR3aa: CASRQRTVDQPQHF

abundance: -
v_gene: TRBV7-9
CDR3aa: CASSQEAFSSYEQYF

abundance: -
v_gene: TRBV7-2
CDR3aa: CASSQDTGLGTNTEAFF

abundance: -
v_gene: TRBV24-1
CDR3aa: CATSDSSQYNQPQHF

abundance: many
v_gene: TRBV13
CDR3aa: CASSVLAGGYEQYF

abundance: -
v_gene: TRBV9
CDR3aa: CASSVNLLNTEAFF

abundance: -
v_gene: TRBV5-1
CDR3aa: CASSPDFIKLFF

abundance: few
v_gene: TRBV5-8
CDR3aa: CASSLGTANQPQHF

abundance: once
v_gene: TRBV9
CDR3aa: CASSLALSRYTDTQYF

abundance: many
v_gene: TRBV14
CDR3aa: CASSQDVADMNTEAFF

abundance: -
v_gene: TRBV5-1
CDR3aa: CASSSETGEQYF

abundance: many
v_gene: TRBV4-1
CDR3aa: CASSQGTGVGYEQYF

abundance: -
v_gene: TRBV13
CDR3aa: CASSSDGTEAFF

abundance: -
v_gene: TRBV2
CDR3aa: CASIMVAGTDTQYF

abundance: once
v_gene: TRBV19
CDR3aa: CASKTSGRTYEQYF

abundance: -
v_gene: TRBV5-1
CDR3aa: CASSLEGPGYGYTF

abundance: once
v_gene: TRBV7-9
CDR3aa: CASSSTGSATNEKLFF

abundance: -
v_gene: TRBV7-9
CDR3aa: CASSLLGGPETQYF

abundance: -
v_gene: TRBV10-3
CDR3aa: CASSSRQGSWTYEQYF

abundance: many
v_gene: TRBV5-8
CDR3aa: CASSRASRQETQYF

abundance: few
v_gene: TRBV20-1
CDR3aa: CSAPFQGNSPLHF

abundance: many
v_gene: TRBV9
CDR3aa: CASSKTGEYGYTF

abundance: many
v_gene: TRBV30
CDR3aa: CAWSGGGTGGFGYTF

abundance: -
v_gene: TRBV20-1
CDR3aa: CSALAEQETQYF